This TCR beta chain is from a study of read filtering for tumor transcriptome and immune sequencing (dated by TCRdb to 2018 to 2020). For the study in its entirety: The cohort was composed of some 16 male and more than twelve female patients, with a mean age of roughly 70 years and an age range of about 45 to 90. Per sample, about 4.05 to 10.27 million TCR-region mapped reads were obtained with IR-seq, compared with only 85 to 1273 with RNA-seq. Using the same bone marrow samples, the study compared TCR repertoires obtained by targeted immune repertoire sequencing with those obtained by bulk whole-transcriptome sequencing. Under revised international staging, 8 patients fell into R-ISS I, more than 15 into R-ISS II and more than five into R-ISS III. Whole-transcriptome libraries were prepared with the TruSeq RNA Access Library Prep Kit after DNase treatment. One main goal was a read-filtering strategy for immune repertoire data, in particular deciding whether clonotypes backed by only one read should be removed.

Concerning this clonotype: The target of this receptor is not known. This may be a read error, as it is one base from a much larger clone.

Results the study describes overall, beyond this receptor: Removing single-read clonotypes increased the correlation between IR-seq and RNA-seq shared clonotype proportions. Rather than purified T cells, the sorted CD138-negative fraction was a mixed bone marrow immune population. Compared with RNA-seq, IR-seq captured clonotypes at much greater depth and more reliably, and a smaller IR-seq throughput was enough to identify most of the shared clonotypes. Single-read clonotypes made up around 82% of clonotypes but only roughly 3.5% of total reads in IR-seq, compared with more than 70% of clonotypes and under 45% of reads in RNA-seq.

Per the germline V gene, SGDLS is the CDR1 and YYNGEE is the CDR2. Including cysteine and phenylalanine, the CDR3 has 15 amino acids. Solely the CDR3 DNA is kept, with 45 bases framed from the first base. Each patient had bone marrow sampled at the time of active disease. Isolation of bone marrow mononuclear cells was performed by Ficoll-Hypaque density gradient centrifugation. To remove myeloma plasma cells, the cells were labeled with CD138 magnetic microbeads on a MACS separator, and CD138-negative cells were then collected by negative selection. The purity of the isolated cells was checked by flow cytometry with CD138 antibodies on an Attune NxT. TRIzol reagent was used to extract total RNA, which was then quantified with a NanoDrop spectrophotometer. For each patient, paired RNA-seq and IR-seq were run on the CD138-negative bone marrow sample from that patient. The Immunoverse kit was used to build TCR libraries from 400 ng RNA, with molecular barcoded adaptors covering alpha/delta and beta/gamma chains. The same RNA used for transcriptome sequencing was used for TCR library preparation. Sequencing of TCR libraries was carried out on an Illumina HiSeq 4000 with 2 x 150 cycles. As for the authors' bioinformatics: With MiXCR, TCR reads were aligned to human V, D, J and C references and assembled into CDR3 clonotypes, with quality filtering and error correction included. The tcR package in R was used to analyze clonotype counts and gene usage diversity. Raw mapping reads were checked after the RNA-seq reads had been mapped by STAR aligner version 2.5.3a onto the human GRCh37 genome. To test the effect of sequencing depth on detected clonotypes, IR-seq fastq files were randomly downsampled using Seqtk 1.3. The raw public reads went through TCRdb reprocessing: fastp at Q25, MiXCR clone calling, in-frame beta chains kept. Every entry covers one CDR3 protein and lists the most common genes and DNA from its rows. TCRdb's processing, not the authors', yielded these V and J calls. In all, the sample holds approximately 58,000 distinct CDR3 sequences, and more than 20% of those were seen once. The top ten clones comprise approximately 18% of the sample.

Sequenced material: a population of CD138-negative cells sorted from bone marrow. The cell subset or site label of this sample denotes: bone marrow mononuclear cells depleted of CD138+ plasma/myeloma cells by negative magnetic selection. The chain was built from TRBV9 and TRBJ1-1; matching of 6 bases hints at TRBD1 as the D gene. This receptor was identified in a donor at least 40 years old with multiple myeloma. The nucleotides are TGTGCCAGCAGCGCCTCCGGGACAATGAACACTGGAGCTTTCTTT. Translated, it gives CASSASGTMNTGAFF.